These 3 T cell receptor beta chains were sequenced from one sample in a study of cytomegalovirus exposure and HLA in healthy donors. PCR amplification relied on 60 Vbeta primers (plus 13 Jbeta primers). The protocol was immunoSEQ multiplex PCR, while the TCRdb copy is restricted to in-frame clones and leaves out a portion. The profile shows some 120,000 clones, about 10% of them singletons. Sequencing used PBMCs. All receptors come from a man between 25 and 39 years old in good health and CMV-seronegative.

This clone was observed a few times. The gene calls are TRBV19 and TRBJ2-1, with 10 bases that match TRBD2. Germline V gene lookup returns CDR1 LNHDA and CDR2 SQIVND (reference sequence). The ends lost 7 bases at V and 6 bases at J; junction bases unmatched: 6. CDR3 length: 14 residues. The CDR3 DNA follows: TGTGCCAGTACAGGTAGCGGGAGGCCCAATGAGCAGTTCTTC. This codes for CASTGSGRPNEQFF. Based on the CDR3 plus reference TRBV19 and TRBJ2-1, the full variable domain is DGGITQSPKYLFRKEGQNVTLSCEQNLNHDAMYWYRQDPGQGLRLIYYSQIVNDFQKGDIAEGYSVSREKKESFPLTVTSAQKNPTAFYLCASTGSGRPNEQFFGPGTRLTVL.

V and J are TRBV7-6 and TRBJ1-2, with 7 bases lining up with TRBD1. V was pared by 2 bases and J by 6 bases, with 3 bases of the junction left unmatched. In germline, CDR1 is SGHVS, CDR2 FNYEAQ. This CDR3 is built from 13 residues. This CDR3 reads CASSLRQGNGYTF. The CDR3 DNA sequence: TGTGCCAGCAGCTTACGACAGGGAAATGGCTACACCTTC.

CDR3 region: CASSGPNTGELFF. The CDR3 DNA follows: TGTGCCAGCAGTGGGCCGAACACCGGGGAGCTGTTTTTT. The gene calls are TRBV25-1 and TRBJ2-2; D unresolved. The CDR3 is made up of 13 amino acids. Germline CDR1 and CDR2: MGHDK and SYGVNS. Trimming took off 4 bases at V and 0 bases at J, with 3 bases between the two ends. The full variable domain, its missing parts supplied by reference TRBV25-1 and TRBJ2-2, is EADIYQTPRYLVIGTGKKITLECSQTMGHDKMYWYQQDPGMELHLIHYSYGVNSTEKGDLSSESTVSRIRTEHFPLTLESARPSHTSQYLCASSGPNTGELFFGEGSRLTVL.